This is a list of T cell receptor beta chains from one sample in a study of CXCR3-negative and CXCR3-positive naive CD8 T cells. TCRdb reprocessed the 5' RACE reads, with one entry per CDR3 protein and no DNA. This table holds approximately 130,000 distinct CDR3 sequences. The source material was naive CXCR3+ CD8+ T cells from blood. Receptors originate from a human donor in good health. Some clones in this sample may be carry-over from other donors' samples. Both conserved end residues are part of each CDR3.

>TRBV20-1|TRBJ2-5
CSARGPVSLTQYF
>TRBV29-1|TRBJ1-2
CSVRGGNYGYTF
>TRBV15|TRBJ2-3
CATSSAQGDSDTQYF
>TRBV15|TRBJ2-1
CATSQFRDRGYNEQFF
>TRBV13|TRBJ2-7
CASSPSREDEQYF
>TRBV7-3|TRBJ2-5
CATSKGSGGFLANQETQYF
>TRBV20-1|TRBJ1-3
CSALINQELSGNTIYF
>TRBV5-1|TRBJ2-7
CASSLETGGYEQYF
>TRBV7-2|TRBJ2-3
CASSLGLRGGWTDTQYF
>TRBV5-4|TRBJ2-2
CASSNRAVPGELFF
>TRBV13|TRBJ1-1
CASSWGMNTEAFF
>TRBV28|TRBJ2-7
CASSLSSQVSYEQYF
>TRBV10-2|TRBJ2-7
CASKAGGSNEQYF
>TRBV12-3/TRBV12-4|TRBJ2-2
CASSFLGSANTGELVF
>TRBV28|TRBJ2-7
CASSFRGLSSYEQYF
>TRBV29-1|TRBJ2-1
CSVEGGDSSYNEQFF
>TRBV20-1|TRBJ2-1
CSARDAPGGRYNEQFF
>TRBV12-3/TRBV12-4|TRBJ1-2
CASSLWGSQGYTF
>TRBV9|TRBJ2-7
CASSVNDYEQYF
>TRBV11-1|TRBJ1-1
CASSSYPVTNTEAFF
>TRBV2|TRBJ2-7
CASGALAGGYEQYF
>TRBV5-6|TRBJ1-5
CASSSAGQPQHF
>TRBV2|TRBJ2-7
CASTGTGGYEQYF
>TRBV28|TRBJ2-3
CASSLFRETDTQYF
>TRBV28|TRBJ2-3
CASSLPAGVADTQYF
>TRBV7-2|TRBJ2-1
CASSAGGDFWGIF
>TRBV7-8|TRBJ2-1
CASSLKTRPYNEQFF
>TRBV12-3/TRBV12-4|TRBJ2-1
CASSTPGGLAASWEQFF
>TRBV30|TRBJ2-1
CAWNIRRLEYNEQFF
>TRBV4-3|TRBJ1-3
CASSQGIRSSGNTIYF
>TRBV7-9|TRBJ1-5
CASSLESSENQPQHF
>TRBV11-2|TRBJ2-7
CASSSPGLAEYEQYF
>TRBV12-3/TRBV12-4|TRBJ2-6
CASSSDSPGANVLTF
>TRBV7-3|TRBJ2-1
CASSSIAGGLNEQFF
>TRBV29-1|TRBJ2-3
CSARTSGRTDTQYF
>TRBV6-5|TRBJ2-1
CASRGWSSYNEQFF
>TRBV3-1|TRBJ2-7
CASSHTKQPYEQYF
>TRBV29-1|TRBJ2-7
CSVEAGTPDGSYEQYF
>TRBV28|TRBJ2-5
CASSPFMVGQFGFETQYF
>TRBV6-5|TRBJ2-7
CATSSGWSYEQYF
>TRBV28|TRBJ1-5
CASSNRDGRQPQHF
>TRBV20-1|TRBJ2-7
CSASTSRTSAYEQYF
>TRBV7-8|TRBJ2-7
CASSLARFGRVYEQYF
>TRBV3-1|TRBJ2-3
CASSQGRGGTSTDTQYF
>TRBV20-1|TRBJ2-4
CSARRLREGLGIQYF